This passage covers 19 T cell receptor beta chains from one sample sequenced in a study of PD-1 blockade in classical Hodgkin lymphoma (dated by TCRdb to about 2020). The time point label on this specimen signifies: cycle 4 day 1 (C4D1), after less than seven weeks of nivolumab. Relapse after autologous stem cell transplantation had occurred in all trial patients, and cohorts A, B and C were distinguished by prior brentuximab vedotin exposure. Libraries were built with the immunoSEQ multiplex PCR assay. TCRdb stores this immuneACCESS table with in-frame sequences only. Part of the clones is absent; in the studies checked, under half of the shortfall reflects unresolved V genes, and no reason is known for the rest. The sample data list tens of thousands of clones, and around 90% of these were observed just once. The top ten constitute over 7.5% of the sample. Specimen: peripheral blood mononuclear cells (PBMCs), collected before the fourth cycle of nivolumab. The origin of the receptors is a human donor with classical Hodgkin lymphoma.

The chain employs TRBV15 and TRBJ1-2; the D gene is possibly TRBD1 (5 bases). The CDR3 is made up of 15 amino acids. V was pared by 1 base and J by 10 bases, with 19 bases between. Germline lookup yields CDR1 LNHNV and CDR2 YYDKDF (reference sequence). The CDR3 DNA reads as TGTGCCACCAGCAGAGTGTTGGGCCAGGGAGGTAACTACACCTTC. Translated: CATSRVLGQGGNYTF.

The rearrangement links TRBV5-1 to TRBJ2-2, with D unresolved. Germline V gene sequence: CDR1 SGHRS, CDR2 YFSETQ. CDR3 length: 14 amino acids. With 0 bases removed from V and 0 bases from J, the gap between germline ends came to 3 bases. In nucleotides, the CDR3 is TGCGCCAGCAGCTTGGTCGCGAACACCGGGGAGCTGTTTTTT. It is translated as CASSLVANTGELFF.

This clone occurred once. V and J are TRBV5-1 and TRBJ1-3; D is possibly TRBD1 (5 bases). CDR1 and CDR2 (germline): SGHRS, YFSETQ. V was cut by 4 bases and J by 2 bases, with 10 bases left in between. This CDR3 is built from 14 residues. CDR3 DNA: TGCGCCAGCAGCCAGACAGCAGCTGGAAACACCATATATTTT. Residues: CASSQTAAGNTIYF.

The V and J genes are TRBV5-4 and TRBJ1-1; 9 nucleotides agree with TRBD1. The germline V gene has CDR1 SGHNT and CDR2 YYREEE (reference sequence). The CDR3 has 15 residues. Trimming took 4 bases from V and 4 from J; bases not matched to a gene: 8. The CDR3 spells CASSPGQGFATEAFF. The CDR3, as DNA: TGTGCCAGCAGCCCCGGACAGGGGTTCGCCACTGAAGCTTTCTTT.

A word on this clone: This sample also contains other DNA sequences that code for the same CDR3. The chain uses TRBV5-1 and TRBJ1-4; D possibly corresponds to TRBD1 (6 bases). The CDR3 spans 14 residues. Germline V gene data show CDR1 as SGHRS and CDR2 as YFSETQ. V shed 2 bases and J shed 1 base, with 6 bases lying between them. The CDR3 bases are TGCGCCAGCAGCTTAGGGGGAACTAATGAAAAACTGTTTTTT. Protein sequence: CASSLGGTNEKLFF.

CDR3 nucleotide sequence: TGCGCCAGCAGCTTGGGGGCTAGCGGGAACAATGAGCAGTTCTTC. Its translation is CASSLGASGNNEQFF. This chain connects TRBV5-1 to TRBJ2-1; 9 positions agree with TRBD2. This CDR3 has 15 amino acids. CDR1 is SGHRS, CDR2 YFSETQ, per germline. Losses at the gene ends were 0 bases for V and 5 bases for J; bases not matched to a gene: 3.

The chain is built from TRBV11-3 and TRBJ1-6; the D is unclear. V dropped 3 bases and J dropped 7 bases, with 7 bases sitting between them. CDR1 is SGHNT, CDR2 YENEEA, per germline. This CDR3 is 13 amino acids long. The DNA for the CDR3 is TGTGCCAGCAGCTTTGAAGCCAATTCACCCCTCCACTTT. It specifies CASSFEANSPLHF.

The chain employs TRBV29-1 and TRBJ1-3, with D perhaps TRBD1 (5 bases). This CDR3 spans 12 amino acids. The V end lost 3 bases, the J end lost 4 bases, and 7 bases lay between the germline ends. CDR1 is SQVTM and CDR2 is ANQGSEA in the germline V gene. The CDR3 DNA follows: TGCAGCGTTGATTGGGACGGAAACACCATATATTTT. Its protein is CSVDWDGNTIYF.

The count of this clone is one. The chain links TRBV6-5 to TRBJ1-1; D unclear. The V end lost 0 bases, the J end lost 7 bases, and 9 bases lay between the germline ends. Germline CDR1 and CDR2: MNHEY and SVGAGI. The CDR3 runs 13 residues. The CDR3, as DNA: TGTGCCAGCAGTTACTCTGTAGCGATTGAAGCTTTCTTT. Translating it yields CASSYSVAIEAFF.

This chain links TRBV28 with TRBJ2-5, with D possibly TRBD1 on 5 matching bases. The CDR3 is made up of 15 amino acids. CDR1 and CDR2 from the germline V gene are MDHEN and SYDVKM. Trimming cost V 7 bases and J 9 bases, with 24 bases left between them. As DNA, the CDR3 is TGTGCCAGCACCTCCCGAATGCACGGCCTAGGGGCCCAGTACTTC. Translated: CASTSRMHGLGAQYF.

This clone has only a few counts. CDR3 amino acids: CASSPERGTTKETQYF. DNA for the CDR3: TGCGCCAGCAGCCCCGAGCGGGGGACGACCAAAGAGACCCAGTACTTC. The chain combines TRBV4-1 with TRBJ2-5; 8 bases line up with TRBD2. This CDR3 spans 16 amino acids. Looked up from germline, CDR1 is MGHRA and CDR2 is YSYEKL. Losses at the gene ends were 4 bases for V and 3 bases for J; bases not matched to a gene: 10.

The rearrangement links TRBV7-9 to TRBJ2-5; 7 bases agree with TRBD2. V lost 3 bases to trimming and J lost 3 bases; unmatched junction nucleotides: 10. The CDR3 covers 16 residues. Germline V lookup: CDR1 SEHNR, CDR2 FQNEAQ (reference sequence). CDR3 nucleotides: TGTGCCAGCAGCTTCCCTTGGGGGGGAAGTGAAGAGACCCAGTACTTC. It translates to CASSFPWGGSEETQYF.

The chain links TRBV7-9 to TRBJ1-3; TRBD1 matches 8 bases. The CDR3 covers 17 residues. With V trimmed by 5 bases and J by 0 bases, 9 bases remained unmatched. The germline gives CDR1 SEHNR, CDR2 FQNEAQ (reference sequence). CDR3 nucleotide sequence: TGTGCCAGCAGCATAAACCGGGACAGGTACTCTGGAAACACCATATATTTT. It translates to CASSINRDRYSGNTIYF.

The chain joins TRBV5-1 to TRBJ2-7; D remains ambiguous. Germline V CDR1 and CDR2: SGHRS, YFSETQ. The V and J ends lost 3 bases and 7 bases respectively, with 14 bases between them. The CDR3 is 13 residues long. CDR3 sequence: CASSSNGLGEQYF. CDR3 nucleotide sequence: TGCGCCAGCAGCTCCAATGGCTTGGGGGAGCAGTACTTC.

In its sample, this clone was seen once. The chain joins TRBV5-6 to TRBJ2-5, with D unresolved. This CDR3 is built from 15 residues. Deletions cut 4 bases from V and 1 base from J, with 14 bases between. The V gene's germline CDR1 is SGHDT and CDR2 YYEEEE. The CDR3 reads CASSLTGRGQETQYF. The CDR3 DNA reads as TGTGCCAGCAGCCTGACCGGAAGAGGCCAAGAGACCCAGTACTTC.

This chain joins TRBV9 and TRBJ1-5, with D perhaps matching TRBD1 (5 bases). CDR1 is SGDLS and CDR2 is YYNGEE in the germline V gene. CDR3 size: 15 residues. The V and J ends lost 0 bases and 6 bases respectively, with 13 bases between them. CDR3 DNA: TGTGCCAGCAGCGTAGAAGGGGACGGTAGTCAGCCCCAGCATTTT. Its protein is CASSVEGDGSQPQHF.

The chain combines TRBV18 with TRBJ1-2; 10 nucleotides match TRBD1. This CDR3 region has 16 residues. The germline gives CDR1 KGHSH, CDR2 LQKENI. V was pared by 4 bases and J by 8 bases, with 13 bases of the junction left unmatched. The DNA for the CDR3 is TGTGCCAGCTCACTAAATCTTCCGGGACAGGGGTCGGGCTACACCTTC. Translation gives CASSLNLPGQGSGYTF.

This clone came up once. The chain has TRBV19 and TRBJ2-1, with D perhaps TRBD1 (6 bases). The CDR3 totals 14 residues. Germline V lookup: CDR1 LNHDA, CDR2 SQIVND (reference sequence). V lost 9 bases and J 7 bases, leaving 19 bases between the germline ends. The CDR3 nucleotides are TGTGCCAGGGAGACCAGGGGATCCAAAAATGAGCAGTTCTTC. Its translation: CARETRGSKNEQFF.

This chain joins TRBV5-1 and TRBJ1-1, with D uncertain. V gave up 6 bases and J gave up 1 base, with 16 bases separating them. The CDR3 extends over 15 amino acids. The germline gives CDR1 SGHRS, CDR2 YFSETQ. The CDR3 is CASNTAKRGNTEAFF. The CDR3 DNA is TGCGCCAGCAACACTGCTAAGCGGGGGAACACTGAAGCTTTCTTT.